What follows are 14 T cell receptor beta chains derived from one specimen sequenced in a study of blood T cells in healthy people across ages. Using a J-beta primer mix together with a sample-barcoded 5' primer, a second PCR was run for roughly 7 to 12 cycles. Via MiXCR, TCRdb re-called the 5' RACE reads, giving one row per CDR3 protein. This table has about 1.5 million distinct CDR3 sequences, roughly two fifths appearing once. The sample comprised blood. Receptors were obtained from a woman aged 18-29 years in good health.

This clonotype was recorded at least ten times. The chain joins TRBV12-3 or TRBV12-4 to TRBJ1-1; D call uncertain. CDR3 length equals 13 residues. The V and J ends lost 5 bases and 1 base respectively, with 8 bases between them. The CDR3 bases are TGTGCCAGCAGTGTCTTAGGGAACACTGAAGCTTTCTTT. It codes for CASSVLGNTEAFF.

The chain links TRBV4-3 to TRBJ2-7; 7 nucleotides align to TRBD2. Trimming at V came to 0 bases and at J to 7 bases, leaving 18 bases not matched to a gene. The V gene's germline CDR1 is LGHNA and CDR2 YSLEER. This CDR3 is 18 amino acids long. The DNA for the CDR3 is TGCGCCAGCAGCCAAGAAAGTAGTCGCGGGAGACCCTACAATGAGCAGTACTTC. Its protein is CASSQESSRGRPYNEQYF.

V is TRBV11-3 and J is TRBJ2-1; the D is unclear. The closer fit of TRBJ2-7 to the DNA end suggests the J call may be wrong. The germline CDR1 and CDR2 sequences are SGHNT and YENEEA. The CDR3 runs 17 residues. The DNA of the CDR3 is TGTGCCAGCAGCTCTCATGCGACCCCGAGCTCCTACAATGAGCAGTACTTC. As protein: CASSSHATPSSYNEQYF.

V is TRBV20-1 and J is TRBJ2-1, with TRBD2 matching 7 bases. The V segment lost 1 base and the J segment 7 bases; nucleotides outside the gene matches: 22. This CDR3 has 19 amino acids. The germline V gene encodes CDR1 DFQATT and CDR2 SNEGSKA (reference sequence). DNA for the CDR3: TGCAGTGCTAGAGGTTACCCGGGAAGACTAGCCCACTTGGAGAATGAGCAGTTCTTC. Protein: CSARGYPGRLAHLENEQFF.

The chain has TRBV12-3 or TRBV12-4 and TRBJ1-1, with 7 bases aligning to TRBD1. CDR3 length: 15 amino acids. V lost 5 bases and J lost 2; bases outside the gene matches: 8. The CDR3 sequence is CASSTTGTANTEAFF. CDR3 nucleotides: TGTGCCAGCAGTACCACCGGGACAGCAAACACTGAAGCTTTCTTT.

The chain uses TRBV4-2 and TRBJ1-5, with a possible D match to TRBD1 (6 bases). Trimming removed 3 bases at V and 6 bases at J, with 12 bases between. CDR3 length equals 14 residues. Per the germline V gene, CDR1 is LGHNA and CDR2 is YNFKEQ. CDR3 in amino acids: CASSHGGASQPQHF. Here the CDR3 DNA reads TGTGCCAGCAGCCATGGGGGGGCAAGTCAGCCCCAGCATTTT.

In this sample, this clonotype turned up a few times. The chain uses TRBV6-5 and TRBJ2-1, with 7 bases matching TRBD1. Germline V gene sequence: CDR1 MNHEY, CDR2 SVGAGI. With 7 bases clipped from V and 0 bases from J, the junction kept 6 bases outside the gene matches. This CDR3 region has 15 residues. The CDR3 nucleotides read TGTGCCAGCAATCTGGACAGGAGCTCCTACAATGAGCAGTTCTTC. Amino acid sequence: CASNLDRSSYNEQFF.

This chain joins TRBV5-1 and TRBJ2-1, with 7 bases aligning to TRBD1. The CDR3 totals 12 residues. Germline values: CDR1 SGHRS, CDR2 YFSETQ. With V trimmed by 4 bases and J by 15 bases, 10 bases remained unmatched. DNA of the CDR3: TGCGCCAGCAGCCATGACAGGGACCTGCGGTTCTTC. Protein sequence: CASSHDRDLRFF.

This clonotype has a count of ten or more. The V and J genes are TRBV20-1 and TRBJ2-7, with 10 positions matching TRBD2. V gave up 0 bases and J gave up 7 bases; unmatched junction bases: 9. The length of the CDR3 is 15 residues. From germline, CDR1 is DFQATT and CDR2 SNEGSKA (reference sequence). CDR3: CSARDPAGGRYEQYF. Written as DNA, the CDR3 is TGCAGTGCTAGAGATCCAGCGGGAGGGCGGTATGAGCAGTACTTC.

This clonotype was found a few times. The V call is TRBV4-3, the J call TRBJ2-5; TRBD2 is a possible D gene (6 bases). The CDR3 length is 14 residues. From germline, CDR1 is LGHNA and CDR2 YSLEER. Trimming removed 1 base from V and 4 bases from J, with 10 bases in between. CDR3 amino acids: CASSQGGDGETQYF. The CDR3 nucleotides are TGCGCCAGCAGCCAAGGGGGGGATGGAGAGACCCAGTACTTC.

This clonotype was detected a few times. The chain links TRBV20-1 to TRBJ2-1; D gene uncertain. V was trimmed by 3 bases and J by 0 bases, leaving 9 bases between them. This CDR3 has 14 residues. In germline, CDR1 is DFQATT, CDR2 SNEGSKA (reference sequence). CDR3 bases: TGCAGTGCTAGCGAGGCTTACTCCTACAATGAGCAGTTCTTC. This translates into CSASEAYSYNEQFF.

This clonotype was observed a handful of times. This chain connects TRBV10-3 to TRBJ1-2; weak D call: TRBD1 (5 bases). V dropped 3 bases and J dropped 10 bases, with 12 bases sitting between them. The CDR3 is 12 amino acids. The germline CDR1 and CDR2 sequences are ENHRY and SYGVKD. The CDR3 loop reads CAISENDSDYTF. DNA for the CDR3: TGTGCCATCAGTGAAAACGACAGTGACTACACCTTC.

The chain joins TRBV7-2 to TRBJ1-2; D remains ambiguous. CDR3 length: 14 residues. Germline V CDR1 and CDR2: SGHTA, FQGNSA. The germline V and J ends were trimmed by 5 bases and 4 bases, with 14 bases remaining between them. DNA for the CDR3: TGTGCCAGCAGCCCCGCCCGGACCGGCTATGGCTACACCTTC. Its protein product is CASSPARTGYGYTF.

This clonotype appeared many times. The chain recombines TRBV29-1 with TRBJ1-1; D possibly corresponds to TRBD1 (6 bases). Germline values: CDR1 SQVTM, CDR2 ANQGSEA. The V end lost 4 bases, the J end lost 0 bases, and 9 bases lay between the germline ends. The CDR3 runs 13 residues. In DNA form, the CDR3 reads TGCAGCGTTGCTGGACAGATGAACACTGAAGCTTTCTTT. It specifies CSVAGQMNTEAFF.